Given below is one T cell receptor (beta chain) in context. As yet, its antigen is unknown. The data were taken from a study of human thymus T cells. This CDR3 comprises 13 residues. Germline V gene lookup returns CDR1 MGHRA and CDR2 YSYEKL. With 0 bases removed from V and 5 bases from J, the gap between germline ends came to 8 bases. During corrective heart surgery, resections were taken, and the thymus tissue came from them. Infants served as donors; they were healthy and Finnish and were having corrective surgery for congenital heart defects. Findings and caveats of the study: As related research reported, thymic repertoires overlapped highly among unrelated individuals.

Sequencing was performed with immunoSEQ multiplex PCR; in TCRdb, only in-frame clones are kept and a portion is missing. The sample contains around 120,000 clones, about 93% of which appear only once. The chain links TRBV4-1 to TRBJ2-7; D is unclear. The clonotype comes from a boy younger than two with a congenital heart defect but otherwise immunologically healthy. The sequencing input was thymus tissue. The CDR3 sequence is CASSQDRPHEQYF. In nucleotides, the CDR3 is TGCGCCAGCAGCCAAGATCGCCCGCACGAGCAGTACTTC.